Here is one T cell receptor (beta chain) with its context. The read falls 3 residues short of the CDR3 end, and the missing part is taken from the germline J gene. This sample was taken from a study of T cells in women clearing cervical HPV infection. Assay used: immunoSEQ multiplex PCR; TCRdb lists only in-frame clones, some missing. The table lists 14,000 or so clones. V lost 1 base and J 4 bases, leaving 10 bases between the germline ends. CDR3 length: 14 amino acids. Looked up from germline, CDR1 is MNHNS and CDR2 is SASEGT. This receptor was obtained from a woman between 18 and 70 years old with a cervical HPV16 infection that either progressed to CIN3+ or cleared (not recorded which). The sample consisted of blood buffy coat. The V gene is TRBV6-1, the J gene TRBJ1-1, with D tentatively TRBD1 (5 bases). CDR3 loop: CASSEGWGGTEAFF. The part of the CDR3 DNA that was read is TGTGCCAGCAGTGAAGGTTGGGGGGGCACTGAA.